Listed here are 25 T cell receptor beta chains from one sample, sequenced in a study of OX40 agonist ivuxolimab in advanced cancers. The protocol was immunoSEQ multiplex PCR, while the TCRdb copy is restricted to in-frame clones and leaves out a portion. Found here are 35,000 to 55,000 clones, about 95% of them singletons; the top ten hold more than 9.5%. The source material was CD4+ or CD8+ T cells sorted from blood, sampled in a trial of the OX40 agonist ivuxolimab. The receptor set was obtained from an adult with an advanced solid tumor such as melanoma, head and neck, liver or kidney cancer.

The genes are TRBV27 and TRBJ2-3; possibly TRBD2 for D (6 bases). Trimming left V 6 bases short and J 2 bases short, with 15 bases between. The CDR3 sequence is 15 residues long. CDR1 is MNHEY and CDR2 is SMNVEV in the germline V gene (reference sequence). Here the CDR3 reads CASSSSTGLTDTQYF. Written as DNA, the CDR3 is TGTGCCAGCAGCTCCTCAACGGGACTCACAGATACGCAGTATTTT.

The chain joins TRBV18 to TRBJ2-7, with TRBD1 identical over 11 bases. V shed 5 bases, J shed 1 base, and the junction held 10 bases outside the gene matches. Germline V lookup: CDR1 KGHSH, CDR2 LQKENI. The CDR3 is 17 residues long. DNA for the CDR3: TGTGCCAGCTCAACGGCACCGGGACAGGGGGTGTCCTACGAGCAGTACTTC. Amino acids: CASSTAPGQGVSYEQYF.

The V call is TRBV6-6, the J call TRBJ2-3, with 9 bases fitting TRBD1. This CDR3 contains 12 residues. After removal of 4 bases from V and 15 bases from J, the junction contained 8 bases not matched to a gene. In germline, CDR1 is MNHNY, CDR2 SVGAGI (reference sequence). The CDR3 here is CASSFPGQGYYF. CDR3 nucleotides: TGTGCCAGCAGTTTCCCGGGACAGGGTTACTATTTT.

This clone was picked up a small number of times. The chain joins TRBV5-4 to TRBJ1-1; tentatively, D is TRBD1 (5 bases). Deletions cut 3 bases from V and 0 bases from J, with 9 bases between. The germline V gene encodes CDR1 SGHNT and CDR2 YYREEE (reference sequence). The CDR3 runs to 14 residues. The CDR3 spells CASSWGRLNTEAFF. The CDR3, as DNA: TGTGCCAGCAGCTGGGGACGGCTGAACACTGAAGCTTTCTTT.

The chain couples TRBV7-9 to TRBJ2-2; possibly TRBD1 for D (5 bases). V lost 8 bases and J lost 3, with 13 bases in between. CDR1 and CDR2 (germline): SEHNR, FQNEAQ (reference sequence). This CDR3 has 14 residues. The CDR3 DNA sequence: TGTGCCAGCCCAGGCCTAGGGGACACCGGGGAGCTGTTTTTT. Amino acids: CASPGLGDTGELFF.

The genes are TRBV9 and TRBJ1-2; 7 bases align to TRBD1. The trim removed 3 bases at V and 8 bases at J, leaving 7 bases unmatched. Germline CDR1 and CDR2: SGDLS and YYNGEE. The length of the CDR3 is 13 residues. DNA for the CDR3: TGTGCCAGCAGCGCAAGGGACAGTCACGGCTACACCTTC. This codes for CASSARDSHGYTF.

This chain links TRBV5-6 with TRBJ2-7, with 10 bases that match TRBD1. With 0 bases clipped from V and 7 bases from J, the junction kept 10 bases outside the gene matches. CDR1 SGHDT and CDR2 YYEEEE come from the germline V gene. CDR3 length equals 16 residues. The CDR3 spells CASSLEWDRGSEEQYF. CDR3 coding DNA: TGTGCCAGCAGCTTGGAGTGGGACAGGGGATCTGAGGAGCAGTACTTC.

This chain links TRBV19 with TRBJ2-2; D possibly corresponds to TRBD1 (6 bases). This CDR3 has 15 amino acids. CDR1 is LNHDA, CDR2 SQIVND, per germline (reference sequence). V dropped 5 bases and J dropped 4 bases, with 14 bases sitting between them. CDR3: CASSFSLGGTGELFF. CDR3 coding DNA: TGTGCCAGTAGTTTTTCCTTAGGGGGCACCGGGGAGCTGTTTTTT.

The genes are TRBV4-2 and TRBJ2-7; 8 bases map to TRBD2. The CDR3 contains 16 residues. From germline, CDR1 is LGHNA and CDR2 YNFKEQ. With 3 bases clipped from V and 1 base from J, the junction kept 8 bases outside the gene matches. The DNA for the CDR3 is TGTGCCAGCAGCCACCCGGGTAGCGGGACTTCCTACGAGCAGTACTTC. Translation gives CASSHPGSGTSYEQYF.

V and J are TRBV29-1 and TRBJ1-2; D gene uncertain. CDR1 is SQVTM, CDR2 ANQGSEA, per germline. Deletions cut 1 base from V and 9 bases from J, with 6 bases between. The CDR3 has 10 residues. Here the CDR3 DNA reads TGCAGCGTTGAAGGCGACAGCTACACCTTC. Amino acid sequence: CSVEGDSYTF. The whole variable domain, remainder taken from reference TRBV29-1 and TRBJ1-2, is SAVISQKPSRDICQRGTSLTIQCQVDSQVTMMFWYRQQPGQSLTLIATANQGSEATYESGFVIDKFPISRPNLTFSTLTVSNMSPEDSSIYLCSVEGDSYTFGSGTRLTVV.

The CDR3 protein is CASSLVGVRAETQYF. The CDR3 DNA reads TGTGCCAGCAGCTTAGTGGGGGTCAGGGCAGAGACCCAGTACTTC. The rearrangement links TRBV11-2 to TRBJ2-5, with D perhaps TRBD1 or TRBD2 (5 bases each). Germline V gene lookup returns CDR1 SGHAT and CDR2 FQNNGV. The CDR3 runs 15 residues. Trimming removed 1 base from V and 4 bases from J, with 13 bases in between.

V is TRBV5-6 and J is TRBJ1-2; 8 positions match TRBD1. Germline-derived CDR1 and CDR2 are SGHDT and YYEEEE. With V trimmed by 0 bases and J by 3 bases, 13 bases remained unmatched. The CDR3 is 18 residues long. The CDR3 DNA reads as TGTGCCAGCAGCTTGGGGCCGGGACAGGAAAGACCCGACTATGGCTACACCTTC. Translating gives CASSLGPGQERPDYGYTF.

V usage is TRBV5-6 and J usage is TRBJ2-3; 9 bases are shared with TRBD2. Germline CDR1 reads SGHDT; CDR2 reads YYEEEE. This CDR3 spans 15 amino acids. Losses at the gene ends were 4 bases for V and 5 bases for J; bases not matched to a gene: 8. The CDR3 sequence is CASSGEREAKDTQYF. The CDR3 bases are TGTGCCAGCAGCGGTGAGCGGGAGGCTAAAGATACGCAGTATTTT.

The chain uses TRBV30 and TRBJ1-2; D call uncertain. V was trimmed by 3 bases and J by 5 bases, leaving 13 bases between them. Germline V gene lookup returns CDR1 GTSNPN and CDR2 SVGIG (reference sequence). The length of the CDR3 is 13 residues. The CDR3, as DNA: TGTGCCTGGAGGGAATTGGAGCATTATGGCTACACCTTC. Translation gives CAWRELEHYGYTF.

The CDR3 DNA sequence: TGTGCCAGCAGCGTAGGTGGCCGATACACAGATACGCAGTATTTT. It encodes CASSVGGRYTDTQYF. The chain has TRBV9 and TRBJ2-3; D unresolved. V was pared by 0 bases and J by 2 bases, with 10 bases between. Germline CDR1 SGDLS, CDR2 YYNGEE. The CDR3 runs 15 residues. Variable domain in full (rest from reference TRBV9 and TRBJ2-3): DSGVTQTPKHLITATGQRVTLRCSPRSGDLSVYWYQQSLDQGLQFLIQYYNGEERAKGNILERFSAQQFPDLHSELNLSSLELGDSALYFCASSVGGRYTDTQYFGPGTRLTVL.

This clone has a single count. Here the CDR3 DNA reads TGTGCCAGCAGTTTAAGGCTAGCGGGAGAAGAGACCCAGTACTTC. It specifies CASSLRLAGEETQYF. The chain is built from TRBV28 and TRBJ2-5; 10 nucleotides align to TRBD2. Germline V lookup: CDR1 MDHEN, CDR2 SYDVKM. The CDR3 is 15 amino acids. The trim removed 2 bases at V and 3 bases at J, leaving 3 bases unmatched.

The rearrangement joins TRBV19 to TRBJ2-3, with D tentatively TRBD2 (5 bases). The CDR3 has 15 amino acids. The germline V gene encodes CDR1 LNHDA and CDR2 SQIVND (reference sequence). Deletions cut 3 bases from V and 1 base from J, with 11 bases between. Here the CDR3 DNA reads TGTGCCAGTAGTATCGGAGCGGAGGGCACAGATACGCAGTATTTT. Translating it yields CASSIGAEGTDTQYF.

Only one count was recorded for this clone. The chain is built from TRBV6-5 and TRBJ2-5; D is uncertain. Looked up from germline, CDR1 is MNHEY and CDR2 is SVGAGI. This CDR3 has 14 residues. With 6 bases removed from V and 5 bases from J, the gap between germline ends came to 16 bases. CDR3 protein: CASSPGTLGETQYF. The CDR3 coding sequence is TGTGCCAGCAGCCCCGGCACGCTTGGGGAGACCCAGTACTTC.

This rearrangement joins TRBV29-1 to TRBJ2-2, with 10 bases fitting TRBD1. The V segment lost 4 bases and the J segment 4 bases; nucleotides outside the gene matches: 6. This CDR3 spans 15 amino acids. CDR1 is SQVTM and CDR2 is ANQGSEA in the germline V gene. The CDR3 bases are TGCAGCGTTGTAATTTGGGACAGGGGCACCGGGGAGCTGTTTTTT. The encoded protein is CSVVIWDRGTGELFF.

This clone has just one count. The rearrangement joins TRBV27 to TRBJ1-1, with D unclear. The length of the CDR3 is 14 residues. The V end was cut by 2 bases, the J end by 1 base, with 8 bases between. Looked up from germline, CDR1 is MNHEY and CDR2 is SMNVEV (reference sequence). The CDR3 protein is CASSLGPRNTEAFF. DNA for the CDR3: TGTGCCAGCAGTTTAGGACCTCGGAACACTGAAGCTTTCTTT.

The chain combines TRBV13 with TRBJ2-5, with D possibly TRBD1 on 6 matching bases. The J call may be wrong; the DNA end is better matched by TRBJ2-7. The CDR3 is 15 amino acids. Germline CDR1 reads PRHDT; CDR2 reads FYEKMQ (reference sequence). The CDR3, as DNA: TGTGCCAGCAGCCCATTCCGGGACATCTCCTACGAGCAGTACTTC. Translating it yields CASSPFRDISYEQYF.

The rearrangement links TRBV9 to TRBJ1-1, with D hard to call. V was pared by 0 bases and J by 3 bases, with 18 bases between. The germline V gene has CDR1 SGDLS and CDR2 YYNGEE. The CDR3 runs to 17 residues. The CDR3 nucleotides read TGTGCCAGCAGCGTAGAGAGGACCTCTCCGAGGGACACTGAAGCTTTCTTT. Residues: CASSVERTSPRDTEAFF.

The chain recombines TRBV11-2 with TRBJ2-1, with 8 bases fitting TRBD2. V lost 5 bases, J lost 5 bases, and 8 bases stayed unmatched. The CDR3 spans 15 residues. CDR1 is SGHAT, CDR2 FQNNGV, per germline. Here the CDR3 DNA reads TGTGCCAGCAGCGCCCCGACTAGCGAACACAATGAGCAGTTCTTC. This gives the protein CASSAPTSEHNEQFF.

This clone appeared a single time. This chain links TRBV25-1 with TRBJ1-1, with a tentative D call TRBD1 (5 bases). The CDR3 totals 11 residues. Germline V gives CDR1 MGHDK, CDR2 SYGVNS. V lost 1 base to trimming and J lost 10 bases, with 7 bases between them. In DNA, the CDR3 is TGTGCCAGCAGTGAATGGGGGAGAGCTTTCTTT. Amino acid sequence: CASSEWGRAFF.

CDR3 region: CSVVQLGEQYF. The CDR3 DNA sequence: TGCAGCGTTGTTCAGTTAGGTGAGCAGTACTTC. V and J are TRBV29-1 and TRBJ2-7; D is ambiguous. Trimming stripped 4 bases from V and 7 bases from J, with 11 bases between. Looked up from germline, CDR1 is SQVTM and CDR2 is ANQGSEA. This CDR3 has 11 amino acids.